A single sample is the source of the 11 T cell receptor beta chains below, sequenced in a study of T cell repertoires in cytomegalovirus infection. Using its own MiXCR run on the reads, TCRdb lists one record per CDR3 protein. The sample has 100,000 to 150,000 distinct CDR3 sequences; 8% to 9% are singletons. Sequences were obtained from PBMCs. These receptors were obtained from a human donor in good health (CMV status not recorded). Some clones in this sample may be carry-over from other donors' samples.

This clonotype was detected ten times or more. This rearrangement joins TRBV12-3 or TRBV12-4 to TRBJ2-5, with a possible D match to TRBD2 (7 bases). V lost 3 bases to trimming and J lost 1 base, with 15 bases between them. There are 16 residues in the CDR3. The CDR3 bases are TGTGCCAGCAGTTTGTGGGGGGGCGATCCCCAAGAGACCCAGTACTTC. Amino acids: CASSLWGGDPQETQYF.

For this clonotype: Given the absence of the conserved phenylalanine or tryptophan at the CDR3 end, a read error is likely. This chain joins TRBV6-5 and TRBJ1-2, with TRBD1 as a possible D gene (5 bases). The V end lost 1 base, the J end lost 2 bases, and 8 bases lay between the germline ends. Germline assignment: CDR1 MNHEY and CDR2 SVGAGI. This CDR3 comprises 14 residues. The CDR3 loop is CASSYYQGNYGYTL. In nucleotides, the CDR3 is TGTGCCAGCAGTTACTATCAGGGAAACTATGGCTACACCCTC.

This clonotype was counted at least ten times. This rearrangement joins TRBV7-9 to TRBJ2-7; D is perhaps TRBD2 (5 bases). V was cut by 5 bases and J by 2 bases, with 16 bases left in between. The CDR3 loop spans 15 amino acids. Germline CDR1 and CDR2: SEHNR and FQNEAQ (reference sequence). For the CDR3, the DNA is TGTGCCAGCAGCCTTCTCGGGAACAGCCCCTACGAGCAGTACTTC. This gives the protein CASSLLGNSPYEQYF.

The genes are TRBV20-1 and TRBJ2-5; 11 bases are a match to TRBD2. The CDR3 length is 16 residues. Germline trimming cut 5 bases from V and 0 bases from J; bases unmatched to any gene: 8. Germline CDR1 reads DFQATT; CDR2 reads SNEGSKA (reference sequence). CDR3 in DNA: TGCAGTGCTCAAGACCGGACTAGCGGGTACCAAGAGACCCAGTACTTC. It is translated as CSAQDRTSGYQETQYF.

This clonotype was counted between two and nine times. The chain carries TRBV12-3 or TRBV12-4 and TRBJ2-2; D is possibly TRBD1 or TRBD2 (5 bases each). The CDR3 runs to 17 residues. V was shortened by 5 bases and J by 4 bases, with 20 bases between the two germline ends. The CDR3, as DNA: TGTGCCAGCAGTCCCCCGGGGCACGGAAGGGGCACCGGGGAGCTGTTTTTT. This sequence encodes CASSPPGHGRGTGELFF.

With regard to this clonotype: No conserved phenylalanine or tryptophan is present at the end of the CDR3, so a read error is the likely explanation. The chain carries TRBV7-9 and TRBJ2-1; D gene ambiguous. The CDR3 runs 13 residues. Germline CDR1 is SEHNR and CDR2 is FQNEAQ (reference sequence). With 5 bases removed from V and 7 bases from J, the gap between germline ends came to 12 bases. The CDR3 nucleotides read TGTGCCAGCAGCAAACCCATCGAGAATGAGCAGTTCTGC. Protein product: CASSKPIENEQFC.

This clonotype was counted at least ten times. The chain joins TRBV7-9 to TRBJ1-1; D ambiguous. The germline gives CDR1 SEHNR, CDR2 FQNEAQ (reference sequence). This CDR3 comprises 12 residues. Deletions cut 6 bases from V and 10 bases from J, with 15 bases between. The CDR3 here is CASSSGMYVAFF. In DNA, the CDR3 is TGTGCCAGCAGTTCCGGGATGTACGTAGCTTTCTTT.

Comments on this clonotype: A much larger clone is a single base away; this may be a read error. The chain employs TRBV7-2 and TRBJ1-3, with TRBD1 as a possible D gene (5 bases). V lost 5 bases, J lost 3 bases, and 14 bases lay in between. The CDR3 contains 15 residues. Germline lookup yields CDR1 SGHTA and CDR2 FQGNSA. CDR3 coding DNA: TGTACCAGCAGCCCCGGGGGGGGTGGTGGAAACACCATATATTTT. It encodes CTSSPGGGGGNTIYF.

In its sample, this clonotype was seen a few times. The chain joins TRBV6-5 to TRBJ2-5; TRBD1 matches 7 bases. The trim removed 6 bases at V and 5 bases at J, leaving 6 bases unmatched. CDR3 size: 13 residues. The germline gives CDR1 MNHEY, CDR2 SVGAGI. Written as DNA, the CDR3 is TGTGCCAGCAGGGACAGGCCGGGGGAGACCCAGTACTTC. This encodes CASRDRPGETQYF.

The V and J genes are TRBV20-1 and TRBJ2-7, with unresolved D. Germline-derived CDR1 and CDR2 are DFQATT and SNEGSKA (reference sequence). This CDR3 contains 12 residues. V was clipped by 4 bases and J by 2 bases, with 9 bases between them. DNA for the CDR3: TGCAGTGCTAACTCGGGTACCTACGAGCAGTACTTC. Translated, it gives CSANSGTYEQYF.

The chain links TRBV15 to TRBJ1-3, with 7 bases lining up with TRBD1. From germline, CDR1 is LNHNV and CDR2 YYDKDF (reference sequence). CDR3 size: 15 residues. The trim removed 6 bases at V and 7 bases at J, leaving 12 bases unmatched. The CDR3 DNA is TGTGCCACCAGTAGACCCAAGGGGGCCGGGAACACCATATATTTT. It codes for CATSRPKGAGNTIYF.